This T cell receptor beta chain comes out of a study of shared clonotypes between healthy human individuals. On the study more broadly: Ranging from 18 to 49 in age, donors were a couple of women and a few men. The plates for each donor numbered three CD4 naive, three CD4 memory, two CD8 naive and one CD8 memory. Whole-study findings and limits: Estimated richness values were generally larger in naive subsets than in memory subsets. Lower generation probabilities were found for non-shared clonotypes than for those shared by all four donors.

As to this clone: No antigen is known for it.

Germline V gives CDR1 SGHTA, CDR2 FQGNSA. With 5 bases clipped from V and 6 bases from J, the junction kept 7 bases outside the gene matches. The CDR3 totals 15 residues. Profiled with immunoSEQ multiplex PCR; TCRdb holds only in-frame clones, not every one. The data show around 1,000,000 clones, approximately 77% seen once. Sequenced: memory CD4+ T cells from PBMCs. Subset reported: CD45RA-negative fraction. This sequence was found in a man aged 18 to 29 in good health. Some clones in this sample may be carry-over from other donors' samples. The chain employs TRBV7-2 and TRBJ2-7; 13 bases are shared with TRBD2. The CDR3 coding sequence is TGTGCCAGCAGCCTAAGGGGACTAGCGGGAATCGAGCAGTACTTC. It is translated as CASSLRGLAGIEQYF.